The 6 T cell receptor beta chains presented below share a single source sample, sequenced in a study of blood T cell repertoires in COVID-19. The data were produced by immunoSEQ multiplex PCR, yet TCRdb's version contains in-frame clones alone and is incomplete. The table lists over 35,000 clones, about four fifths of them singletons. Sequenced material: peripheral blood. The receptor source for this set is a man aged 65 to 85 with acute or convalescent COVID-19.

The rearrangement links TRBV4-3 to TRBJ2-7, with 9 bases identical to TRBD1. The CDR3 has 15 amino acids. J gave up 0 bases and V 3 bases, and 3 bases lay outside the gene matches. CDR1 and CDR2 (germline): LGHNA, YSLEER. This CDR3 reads CASSQGQGASYEQYF. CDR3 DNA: TGCGCCAGCAGCCAGGGACAGGGAGCCTCCTACGAGCAGTACTTC.

This CDR3 is CASSLDRRNTEAFF. The CDR3 DNA reads as TGTGCCAGCAGCCTCGACAGAAGGAACACTGAAGCTTTCTTT. The chain employs TRBV4-2 and TRBJ1-1; the D gene is possibly TRBD1 (5 bases). The CDR3 contains 14 residues. V lost 4 bases and J 1 base, leaving 10 bases between the germline ends. Germline V gene lookup returns CDR1 LGHNA and CDR2 YNFKEQ.

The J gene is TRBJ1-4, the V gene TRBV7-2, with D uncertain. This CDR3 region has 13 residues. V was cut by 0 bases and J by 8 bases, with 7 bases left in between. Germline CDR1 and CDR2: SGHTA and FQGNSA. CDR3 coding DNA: TGTGCCAGCAGCTTAGCGGCGGGAGAAAAACTGTTTTTT. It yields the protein CASSLAAGEKLFF.

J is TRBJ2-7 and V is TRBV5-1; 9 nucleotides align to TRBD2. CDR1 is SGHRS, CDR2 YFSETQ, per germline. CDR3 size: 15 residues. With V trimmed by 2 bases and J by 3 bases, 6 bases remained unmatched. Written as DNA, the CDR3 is TGCGCCAGCAGCTTTCTTAGCGGGAGCTTCTACGAGCAGTACTTC. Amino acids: CASSFLSGSFYEQYF.

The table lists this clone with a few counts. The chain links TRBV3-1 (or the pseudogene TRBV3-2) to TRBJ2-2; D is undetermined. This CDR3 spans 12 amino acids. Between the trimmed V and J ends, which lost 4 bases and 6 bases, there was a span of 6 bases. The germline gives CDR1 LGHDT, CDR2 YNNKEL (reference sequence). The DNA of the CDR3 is TGTGCCAGCAGCCGTGGGCCCGGGGAGCTGTTTTTT. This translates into CASSRGPGELFF.

CDR3: CASSRGGGQEQYF. CDR3 bases: TGTGCCAGCAGCCGGGGGGGTGGACAAGAGCAGTACTTC. V is TRBV14 and J is TRBJ2-7, with 7 nucleotides matching TRBD2. Germline V gene lookup returns CDR1 SGHDN and CDR2 FVKESK. V was pared by 4 bases and J by 7 bases, with 7 bases of the junction left unmatched. The CDR3 length is 13 residues.